These 23 T cell receptor beta chains originate from one sample sequenced in a study of T cells in Graves' hyperthyroidism and ophthalmopathy (dated by TCRdb to about 2019). The protocol used for the library was multiplex PCR. The sample was run on an Illumina HiSeq 2000. The TCR beta CDR3 regions were amplified from the RNA transcripts. For the first round of RT-PCR on the TCR CDR3, the HTBI primer set was used together with the Qiagen OneStep RT-PCR kit. The public reads were reanalyzed by TCRdb: fastp trimming at Q25, MiXCR alignment, in-frame beta chains only. Entries are consolidated by CDR3 protein sequence, retaining the most common genes and DNA. In all, the sample holds under 550,000 distinct CDR3 sequences, and nearly 20% of those were seen once. In total, the top ten clones hold about half of the sample. Material for sequencing was blood. The receptors derive from a man in his forties or fifties with Graves' ophthalmopathy.

CDR3 sequence reads: CASSEGWGDNQPQHF. The CDR3 coding sequence is TGCGCCAGCAGCGAGGGATGGGGGGACAATCAGCCCCAGCATTTT. The chain joins TRBV5-1 to TRBJ1-5, with D tentatively TRBD1 (5 bases). The CDR3 is 15 residues long. The ends were cut back, 4 bases at V and 3 bases at J, with 14 bases in the middle. Germline-derived CDR1 and CDR2 are SGHRS and YFSETQ.

This clonotype has ten or more counts. The chain links TRBV5-1 to TRBJ2-7; TRBD1 is a possible D gene (5 bases). CDR3 length equals 14 residues. V was trimmed by 3 bases and J by 2 bases, leaving 12 bases between them. CDR1 is SGHRS, CDR2 YFSETQ, per germline. This CDR3 reads CASSSTDSTYEQYF. CDR3 nucleotide sequence: TGCGCCAGCAGCTCCACAGACAGTACCTACGAGCAGTACTTC.

This chain uses TRBV4-1 with TRBJ2-7; 8 nucleotides match TRBD2. V lost 2 bases to trimming and J lost 3 bases; unmatched junction nucleotides: 6. Germline assignment: CDR1 MGHRA and CDR2 YSYEKL. The CDR3 extends over 15 amino acids. The chain's CDR3 is CASSQSRGGVYEQYF. The CDR3 coding sequence is TGCGCCAGCAGCCAATCTCGGGGGGGTGTCTACGAGCAGTACTTC.

CDR3 sequence (DNA): TGTGCCAGCAGTTTATTTCTCCAGGACAATGAGCAGTTCTTC. It yields the protein CASSLFLQDNEQFF. V usage is TRBV28 and J usage is TRBJ2-1; no definite D call. This CDR3 has 14 amino acids. Trimming shortened V by 1 base and J by 5 bases, and 9 bases separated the two germline ends. Germline values: CDR1 MDHEN, CDR2 SYDVKM.

This clonotype was picked up a small number of times. The chain uses TRBV27 and TRBJ1-2, with a weak D call TRBD1 (6 bases). CDR1 and CDR2 (germline): MNHEY, SMNVEV (reference sequence). V gave up 6 bases and J gave up 4 bases, with 15 bases separating them. The CDR3 extends over 14 amino acids. CDR3 coding DNA: TGTGCCAGCAGCCCCCTCGACAGGCGCTATGGCTACACCTTC. It yields the protein CASSPLDRRYGYTF.

This clonotype showed up just a few times. The chain couples TRBV5-1 to TRBJ2-1, with 8 bases aligning to TRBD2. The V gene's germline CDR1 is SGHRS and CDR2 YFSETQ. The CDR3 is made up of 18 amino acids. J gave up 2 bases and V 3 bases, and 13 bases lay outside the gene matches. CDR3 nucleotides: TGCGCCAGCAGCTCCCCCGCGGACGGGGGGGAGGCCTACAATGAGCAGTTCTTC. Its protein product is CASSSPADGGEAYNEQFF.

The chain links TRBV9 to TRBJ2-2; TRBD2 agrees at 13 bases. Losses at the gene ends were 4 bases for V and 0 bases for J; bases not matched to a gene: 6. There are 18 residues in the CDR3. Germline V lookup: CDR1 SGDLS, CDR2 YYNGEE. The CDR3 loop is CASSPRTSGGSNTGELFF. CDR3 bases: TGTGCCAGCAGCCCGCGGACTAGCGGGGGCTCGAACACCGGGGAGCTGTTTTTT.

J is TRBJ2-2 and V is TRBV28, with D possibly TRBD1 on 6 matching bases. The CDR3 contains 14 residues. Germline loops: CDR1 MDHEN, CDR2 SYDVKM. V dropped 6 bases and J dropped 3 bases, with 11 bases sitting between them. The CDR3 loop reads CASRVQGHTGELFF. CDR3 nucleotides: TGTGCCAGCAGGGTACAGGGACACACCGGGGAGCTGTTTTTT.

This clonotype showed up just a few times. This chain joins TRBV27 and TRBJ2-6, with 7 nucleotides matching TRBD1. CDR1 and CDR2 (germline): MNHEY, SMNVEV (reference sequence). This CDR3 is built from 18 residues. The V gene end was trimmed by 6 bases and the J gene end by 2 bases; junction bases not matched to a gene: 13. The CDR3 nucleotides read TGTGCCAGCAGCCCCGGGACAGTATTGGTGACTGGGGCCAACGTCCTGACTTTC. Its protein product is CASSPGTVLVTGANVLTF.

This clonotype was recorded many times. An end of the junction differs from the germline gene, which may be a read error. This sequence joins TRBV28 and TRBJ2-7, with a possible D match to TRBD1 (5 bases). CDR1 and CDR2 (germline): MDHEN, SYDVKM. The CDR3 runs to 14 residues. In DNA, the CDR3 is TGTGCCAGCAGTTTAAACCCCCGTGTGGCAGGGTTGCACTTC. This sequence encodes CASSLNPRVAGLHF.

The CDR3, as DNA: TGTGCCAGCAGCTTACCGGGACTAGCGGGAGTAGGCGAGCAGTACTTC. Protein: CASSLPGLAGVGEQYF. The chain joins TRBV7-9 to TRBJ2-7; TRBD2 matches at 14 bases. The CDR3 totals 16 residues. Germline lookup yields CDR1 SEHNR and CDR2 FQNEAQ (reference sequence). J was trimmed by 6 bases and V by 2 bases; bases with no gene match: 6.

In the case of this clonotype: This may arise from a read error, as a much more abundant clone is one base away. It is likely a read error, because the conserved phenylalanine at the end of the CDR3 is missing. The chain links TRBV18 to TRBJ1-1, with 7 bases aligning to TRBD1. J lost 5 bases, V lost 5 bases, and 11 bases had no gene match. Germline V gives CDR1 KGHSH, CDR2 LQKENI. This CDR3 spans 15 amino acids. CDR3 nucleotides: TGTGCCAGCTCAACCAGACAGGGAGTGGGTACTGAAGCTTTCTCT. It codes for CASSTRQGVGTEAFS.

Concerning this clonotype itself: A much larger clone differs from this one at a single base, so this may be a read error. CDR3 in amino acids: CSALTRTSTDTQYF. DNA of the CDR3: TGCAGTGCGTTAACGCGGACTAGCACAGATACGCAGTATTTT. This chain joins TRBV20-1 and TRBJ2-3; tentative D call: TRBD2 (5 bases). Germline lookup yields CDR1 DFQATT and CDR2 SNEGSKA (reference sequence). V lost 6 bases and J lost 0, with 13 bases in between. This CDR3 is built from 14 residues.

This clonotype turned up a few times. The chain combines TRBV28 with TRBJ2-3; TRBD1 matches at 8 bases. V was pared by 6 bases and J by 6 bases, with 11 bases of the junction left unmatched. This CDR3 contains 15 residues. Germline-derived CDR1 and CDR2 are MDHEN and SYDVKM. The CDR3 sequence: CASSRTGYGQDTQYF. The CDR3 DNA is TGTGCCAGCAGCCGGACAGGGTACGGGCAGGATACGCAGTATTTT.

The gene calls are TRBV29-1 and TRBJ1-3; D gene ambiguous. CDR3 size: 13 residues. V was cut by 5 bases and J by 0 bases, with 8 bases left in between. Germline CDR1 SQVTM, CDR2 ANQGSEA. The CDR3 nucleotides read TGCAGCGTTACAGTTTACTCTGGAAACACCATATATTTT. Protein: CSVTVYSGNTIYF. Filled out from reference TRBV29-1 and TRBJ1-3, the complete variable domain reads SAVISQKPSRDICQRGTSLTIQCQVDSQVTMMFWYRQQPGQSLTLIATANQGSEATYESGFVIDKFPISRPNLTFSTLTVSNMSPEDSSIYLCSVTVYSGNTIYFGEGSWLTVV.

This sequence joins TRBV29-1 and TRBJ2-7; a weak D match, TRBD2 (7 bases). Germline CDR1 and CDR2: SQVTM and ANQGSEA. V lost 4 bases and J 6 bases, leaving 13 bases between the germline ends. The CDR3 has 12 residues. CDR3 protein: CSVVGGGSEQYF. The CDR3 region has the DNA TGCAGCGTTGTCGGCGGGGGCAGCGAGCAGTACTTC.

The V gene is TRBV3-1, the J gene TRBJ1-3; TRBD1 might be the D (5 bases). V was shortened by 4 bases and J by 2 bases, with 12 bases between the two germline ends. CDR3 size: 15 residues. CDR1 and CDR2 (germline): LGHDT, YNNKEL (reference sequence). CDR3 nucleotide sequence: TGTGCCAGCAGCCGTCAGGGACTGCCTGGAAACACCATATATTTT. Translating it yields CASSRQGLPGNTIYF. Filled out from reference TRBV3-1 and TRBJ1-3, the complete variable domain reads DTAVSQTPKYLVTQMGNDKSIKCEQNLGHDTMYWYKQDSKKFLKIMFSYNNKELIINETVPNRFSPKSPDKAHLNLHINSLELGDSAVYFCASSRQGLPGNTIYFGEGSWLTVV.

This clonotype was counted ten times or more. The V gene is TRBV2, the J gene TRBJ2-3; a possible D gene is TRBD2 (6 bases). From germline, CDR1 is SNHLY and CDR2 FYNNEI. The CDR3 is 16 residues long. Trimming left V 4 bases short and J 2 bases short, with 16 bases between. CDR3 DNA sequence: TGTGCCAGCAGTGCGGGACTTTCACTAAACACAGATACGCAGTATTTT. This codes for CASSAGLSLNTDTQYF.

This CDR3 reads CAWSAGTGIGEQFF. Here the CDR3 DNA reads TGTGCCTGGAGTGCCGGGACAGGCATCGGTGAGCAGTTCTTC. This chain links TRBV30 with TRBJ2-1, with 8 bases lining up with TRBD1. The V segment lost 1 base and the J segment 9 bases; nucleotides outside the gene matches: 8. Germline CDR1 reads GTSNPN; CDR2 reads SVGIG (reference sequence). The CDR3 has 14 amino acids.

The V call is TRBV10-3, the J call TRBJ2-3, with D uncertain. Germline values: CDR1 ENHRY, CDR2 SYGVKD. The CDR3 contains 11 residues. Trimming cost V 6 bases and J 6 bases, with 7 bases left between them. The CDR3 nucleotides are TGTGCCATCAGACTGGGTGATACGCAGTATTTT. Translation gives CAIRLGDTQYF.

The chain has TRBV20-1 and TRBJ1-4; D is undetermined. Per the germline V gene, CDR1 is DFQATT and CDR2 is SNEGSKA (reference sequence). The CDR3 loop spans 13 amino acids. Trimming shortened V by 1 base and J by 2 bases, and 5 bases separated the two germline ends. CDR3 DNA: TGCAGTGCTAGAGTGGTGACTAATGAAAAACTGTTTTTT. Residues: CSARVVTNEKLFF.

CDR3 nucleotide sequence: TGTGCCAGCAGCCATCTAGCGGGAGTACGCACAGATACGCAGTATTTT. Translating it yields CASSHLAGVRTDTQYF. The chain carries TRBV7-6 and TRBJ2-3; TRBD2 matches at 10 bases. Germline values: CDR1 SGHVS, CDR2 FNYEAQ. The CDR3 is made up of 16 amino acids. J lost 1 base, V lost 5 bases, and 6 bases had no gene match. The variable domain in full, with the rest retrieved from reference TRBV7-6 and TRBJ2-3, is GAGVSQSPRYKVTKRGQDVALRCDPISGHVSLYWYRQALGQGPEFLTYFNYEAQQDKSGLPNDRFSAERPEGSISTLTIQRTEQRDSAMYRCASSHLAGVRTDTQYFGPGTRLTVL.

In regard to this clonotype: This may stem from a read error, because a much larger clone lies one nucleotide away. The CDR3 is CSARVAFF. The CDR3 DNA reads TGCAGTGCTAGAGTAGCTTTCTTT. The V and J genes are TRBV20-1 and TRBJ1-1; D remains ambiguous. Germline V gene data show CDR1 as DFQATT and CDR2 as SNEGSKA (reference sequence). V was trimmed by 1 base and J by 10 bases, leaving 1 base between them. This CDR3 has 8 residues.